The rows below give T cell receptor beta chains drawn from one sample of a study of cytomegalovirus exposure and HLA in healthy donors. Produced via immunoSEQ multiplex PCR; TCRdb's table is partial and in-frame only. The profile shows over 120,000 clones, less than 85% of them singletons. The sequenced material came from PBMCs. All receptors come from a woman in her sixties in good health and CMV-seropositive. Each CDR3 is given with its conserved first and last residue. The order of the fields is J gene, V gene, D gene, clone size, CDR3 length, CDR3 DNA, CDR3 protein. A D gene is named only where the DNA matches it firmly. Expanded clones get a size class; other rows say once, few or many, or leave the size out.

TRBJ2-3 | TRBV6-5 | NA | NA | 14 | TGTGCCACCAAGAGACTCGGTAGCACAGATACGCAGTATTTT | CATKRLGSTDTQYF
TRBJ2-2 | TRBV19 | TRBD2 | NA | 15 | TGTGCCAGTAGTATTTTAGCGGGAATGTTCGGGGAGCTGTTTTTT | CASSILAGMFGELFF
TRBJ2-1 | TRBV11-1 | NA | NA | 15 | TGTGCCAGCAGCTTGTCGGGGGAGAGGTACAATGAGCAGTTCTTC | CASSLSGERYNEQFF
TRBJ2-1 | TRBV5-1 | NA | NA | 15 | TGCGCCAGCAGCTTGGGATCCACAGCCTACAATGAGCAGTTCTTC | CASSLGSTAYNEQFF
TRBJ1-2 | TRBV5-1 | NA | few | 12 | TGCGCCAGCAGCTTGTCAGGGTGGGGCTACACCTTC | CASSLSGWGYTF
TRBJ1-5 | TRBV9 | TRBD1 | NA | 15 | TGTGCCAGCAGCGTAGGACAGGGGGTCAATCAGCCCCAGCATTTT | CASSVGQGVNQPQHF
TRBJ2-6 | TRBV2 | NA | NA | 13 | TGTGCCAGCAGGCCGGCTGGGGCCAACGTCCTGACTTTC | CASRPAGANVLTF
TRBJ1-5 | TRBV7-8 | NA | once | 15 | TGTGCCAGCAGCCCCCGCCCAGGGGAGCATCAGCCCCAGCATTTT | CASSPRPGEHQPQHF
TRBJ1-5 | TRBV5-4 | NA | NA | 15 | TGTGCCAGCAGCTTGGGAGGGATAAGCAATCAGCCCCAGCATTTT | CASSLGGISNQPQHF
TRBJ2-7 | TRBV28 | NA | NA | 13 | TGTGCCAGCAGTTTATTGGTACAGTACGAGCAGTACTTC | CASSLLVQYEQYF
TRBJ1-1 | TRBV7-9 | NA | NA | 16 | TGTGCCAGCAGCCCAGTCTTGGGCAGGGGAGAGACTGAAGCTTTCTTT | CASSPVLGRGETEAFF
TRBJ1-1 | TRBV28 | NA | few | 11 | TGTGCCAGCAGTTTTCAAACAGGGGCTTTCTTT | CASSFQTGAFF
TRBJ2-7 | TRBV7-9 | TRBD2 | NA | 16 | TGTGCCAGCAGCTTCGGTAGCGGGAGGGCCTTCTACGAGCAGTACTTC | CASSFGSGRAFYEQYF
TRBJ2-1 | TRBV19 | TRBD2 | many | 14 | TGTGCCTCCGAGCCAGGACTAGATACTAATGAGCAGTTCTTC | CASEPGLDTNEQFF
TRBJ2-7 | TRBV28 | TRBD2 | NA | 14 | TGTGCCAGCAGTCCGGGACTAGCATTAAGCGAGCAGTACTTC | CASSPGLALSEQYF